This T cell receptor beta chain appears in the sequencing data of a study of blood T cell repertoires in COVID-19. This CDR3 region has 15 residues. CDR1 is SGHTA and CDR2 is FQGNSA in the germline V gene. V shed 3 bases and J shed 0 bases, with 9 bases lying between them. Method: immunoSEQ multiplex PCR; TCRdb's copy keeps in-frame clones and lacks some. The table lists under 300,000 clones, approximately 83% of them singletons. This clonotype was obtained from a middle-aged man who had recovered from COVID-19. The chain recombines TRBV7-2 with TRBJ1-5; maybe TRBD1 (6 bases). Sequenced sample: PBMCs or T cells enriched from blood (not recorded which). Here the CDR3 DNA reads TGTGCCAGCAGCTTGTGGACAGATAGCAATCAGCCCCAGCATTTT. It is translated as CASSLWTDSNQPQHF.